Each of the 26 T cell receptor beta chains below was sequenced from the same sample in a study of metastatic and nonmetastatic thyroid tumors. MiXCR was used by TCRdb to re-call the PCR reads. The sample consists of 20,000 to 25,000 clones, 15% of them appearing once. Thyroid surgery was preceded by no treatment in any patient. Specimen: blood. These receptors all come from a female donor with papillary thyroid cancer or a benign thyroid nodule (not recorded which). Some clones in this sample may be carry-over from other donors' samples.

This clone occurred many times. V usage is TRBV9 and J usage is TRBJ1-5; D perhaps matches TRBD1 (6 bases). CDR3 size: 14 residues. Trimming pared 0 bases from V and 4 bases from J, leaving 8 bases between. CDR1 SGDLS and CDR2 YYNGEE come from the germline V gene. CDR3 nucleotide sequence: TGTGCCAGCAGCGTAGGGACAGAAAATCAGCCCCAGCATTTT. This sequence encodes CASSVGTENQPQHF.

The chain carries TRBV4-2 and TRBJ2-7, with 7 bases matching TRBD1. The length of the CDR3 is 15 residues. Germline CDR1 is LGHNA and CDR2 is YNFKEQ. The V and J ends lost 0 bases and 3 bases, in that order; junction bases with no gene match: 5. The CDR3 spells CASSQDGQVHYEQYF. CDR3 in DNA: TGTGCCAGCAGCCAAGATGGACAGGTCCACTACGAGCAGTACTTC.

This clone was picked up many times. The rearrangement uses TRBV20-1 and TRBJ2-3; no clear D gene. Germline V gene lookup returns CDR1 DFQATT and CDR2 SNEGSKA (reference sequence). The V gene lost 5 bases and the J gene lost 0 bases, with 12 bases spanning the gap. The CDR3 is made up of 14 amino acids. This chain's CDR3 is CSAAMKSSTDTQYF. The CDR3 DNA follows: TGCAGTGCTGCAATGAAAAGTAGCACAGATACGCAGTATTTT.

This clone was recorded at least ten times. J is TRBJ2-7 and V is TRBV6-1; 7 nucleotides match TRBD1. The CDR3 runs 13 residues. CDR1 is MNHNS and CDR2 is SASEGT in the germline V gene. J was trimmed by 2 bases and V by 6 bases; bases with no gene match: 4. The DNA of the CDR3 is TGTGCCAGCAGACCCGGGACAGCCTACGAGCAGTACTTC. Amino acid sequence: CASRPGTAYEQYF.

This clone was found many times. For the CDR3, the DNA is TGTGCCTGGACCCGCGGGACAGGAGGCGACGGCTACACCTTC. This translates into CAWTRGTGGDGYTF. The chain recombines TRBV30 with TRBJ1-2; 8 nucleotides align to TRBD1. The CDR3 length is 14 residues. CDR1 is GTSNPN and CDR2 is SVGIG in the germline V gene (reference sequence). V gave up 4 bases and J gave up 8 bases; unmatched junction bases: 12.

The table lists this clone with many counts. The chain is built from TRBV9 and TRBJ1-6; D is uncertain. This CDR3 spans 14 amino acids. Trimming left V 4 bases short and J 10 bases short, with 15 bases between. Germline V gene data show CDR1 as SGDLS and CDR2 as YYNGEE. DNA of the CDR3: TGTGCCAGCAGCTCAGCACCCACTGGGTCACCCCTCCACTTT. Its protein product is CASSSAPTGSPLHF.

In its sample, this clone was seen a few times. The J gene is TRBJ2-7, the V gene TRBV20-1; D is perhaps TRBD2 (7 bases). CDR1 and CDR2 from the germline V gene are DFQATT and SNEGSKA (reference sequence). The CDR3 totals 12 residues. Trimming cost V 5 bases and J 7 bases, with 15 bases left between them. In DNA, the CDR3 is TGCAGTGCTCGAGCGGGACAATGGGAGCAGTACTTC. The encoded protein is CSARAGQWEQYF.

This clone was detected only a few times. This chain joins TRBV6-2 or TRBV6-3 and TRBJ2-2; the match to TRBD1 covers 7 bases. The germline gives CDR1 MNHEY, CDR2 SVGEGT. CDR3 length equals 14 residues. The junction had 5 bases not matched to a gene; V was cut back by 6 bases and J by 4 bases. This CDR3 is CASRRQGFTGELFF. The CDR3 nucleotides are TGTGCCAGCAGAAGACAGGGATTCACCGGGGAGCTGTTTTTT.

At least ten counts were recorded for this clone. This chain joins TRBV27 and TRBJ1-5, with 7 bases aligning to TRBD1. The germline gives CDR1 MNHEY, CDR2 SMNVEV (reference sequence). This CDR3 has 16 residues. The V segment lost 3 bases and the J segment 0 bases; nucleotides outside the gene matches: 5. CDR3 sequence (DNA): TGTGCCAGCAGTTTTTCTGGGACAGTTAGCAATCAGCCCCAGCATTTT. The encoded protein is CASSFSGTVSNQPQHF.

This chain joins TRBV27 and TRBJ1-6; the match to TRBD1 covers 7 bases. Losses at the gene ends were 5 bases for V and 3 bases for J; bases not matched to a gene: 4. This CDR3 is built from 15 residues. Germline CDR1 reads MNHEY; CDR2 reads SMNVEV (reference sequence). The chain's CDR3 is CASSTGTDYNSPLHF. As DNA, the CDR3 is TGTGCCAGCAGTACCGGGACAGACTATAATTCACCCCTCCACTTT.

The V call is TRBV5-1, the J call TRBJ2-3, with a weak D call TRBD2 (6 bases). The CDR3 consists of 14 residues. Germline V gene lookup returns CDR1 SGHRS and CDR2 YFSETQ. Trimming took off 8 bases at V and 1 base at J, with 14 bases between the two ends. The chain's CDR3 is CARLRDDGTDTQYF. In DNA form, the CDR3 reads TGCGCCAGACTGCGGGATGACGGCACAGATACGCAGTATTTT.

This clone was detected many times. This chain connects TRBV12-3 or TRBV12-4 to TRBJ2-1; D is perhaps TRBD1 (5 bases). This CDR3 is 15 amino acids long. The ends were cut back, 3 bases at V and 8 bases at J, with 17 bases in the middle. The CDR3 nucleotides read TGTGCCAGCAGTTTTATGACAGCCCCGAAGGATGAGCAGTTCTTC. It translates to CASSFMTAPKDEQFF.

The chain couples TRBV11-2 to TRBJ2-7, with unresolved D. The CDR3 is 14 residues long. Trimming pared 5 bases from V and 7 bases from J, leaving 18 bases between. Looked up from germline, CDR1 is SGHAT and CDR2 is FQNNGV. The CDR3 DNA sequence: TGTGCCAGCAGCCTCAACCAGGCCGGTGATGAGCAGTACTTC. It codes for CASSLNQAGDEQYF.

This sequence joins TRBV5-4 and TRBJ2-1, with 8 bases that match TRBD1. V trimming: 2 bases; J trimming: 8 bases; junction bases outside the gene matches: 15. CDR1 and CDR2 from the germline V gene are SGHNT and YYREEE (reference sequence). The CDR3 is 17 residues long. The CDR3 region has the DNA TGTGCCAGCAGCTTCGGGCCGCTGGACAGGGTTCGCGATGAGCAGTTCTTC. Amino acids: CASSFGPLDRVRDEQFF.

This clone was counted between two and nine times. The V gene is TRBV9, the J gene TRBJ1-6; possibly TRBD1 for D (5 bases). Trimming shortened V by 4 bases and J by 10 bases, and 9 bases separated the two germline ends. The length of the CDR3 is 12 residues. Germline V gives CDR1 SGDLS, CDR2 YYNGEE. In nucleotides, the CDR3 is TGTGCCAGCAGCATAGGGGCCTCACCCCTCCACTTT. Its protein is CASSIGASPLHF.

This clone was counted at least ten times. V is TRBV28 and J is TRBJ2-5; no definite D call. The V end was cut by 10 bases, the J end by 1 base, with 10 bases between. Germline V CDR1 and CDR2: MDHEN, SYDVKM. The CDR3 extends over 12 amino acids. The CDR3 spells CATRRTQETQYF. CDR3 bases: TGTGCCACCCGACGGACCCAAGAGACCCAGTACTTC.

This clone was recorded many times. The chain employs TRBV27 and TRBJ2-3; 8 nucleotides match TRBD1. V was clipped by 0 bases and J by 1 base; unmatched bases: 3. The germline V gene encodes CDR1 MNHEY and CDR2 SMNVEV (reference sequence). The CDR3 spans 16 residues. In nucleotides, the CDR3 is TGTGCCAGCAGTTTATCAATGGACAGGGGCACAGATACGCAGTATTTT. Protein sequence: CASSLSMDRGTDTQYF.

Notes on this clone: One end of the junction does not line up with germline, which may come from a read error. The rearrangement uses TRBV7-2 and TRBJ2-2; TRBD1 agrees at 9 bases. The CDR3 length is 13 residues. Per germline, CDR1 SGHTA and CDR2 FQGNSA. This chain's CDR3 is CASTGQGTWELFF. The CDR3 bases are TGTGCCAGCACGGGACAGGGCACCTGGGAGCTGTTTTTT.

In its sample, this clone is large. This chain links TRBV13 with TRBJ2-7; maybe TRBD2 (7 bases). Trimming stripped 0 bases from V and 3 bases from J, with 12 bases between. This CDR3 has 15 residues. Germline CDR1 PRHDT, CDR2 FYEKMQ (reference sequence). The CDR3 protein is CASSLGGGGGYEQYF. CDR3 coding DNA: TGTGCCAGCAGCTTAGGAGGCGGGGGCGGCTACGAGCAGTACTTC. The full variable domain, in which reference TRBV13 and TRBJ2-7 provide the parts outside the CDR3, is AAGVIQSPRHLIKEKRETATLKCYPIPRHDTVYWYQQGPGQDPQFLISFYEKMQSDKGSIPDRFSAQQFSDYHSELNMSSLELGDSALYFCASSLGGGGGYEQYFGPGTRLTVT.

This clone has just a few counts. The chain is built from TRBV6-1 and TRBJ2-1; D may be TRBD1 (6 bases). Trimming left V 6 bases short and J 10 bases short, with 10 bases between. The CDR3 has 11 residues. Germline assignment: CDR1 MNHNS and CDR2 SASEGT. The CDR3 DNA sequence: TGTGCCAGCAGAACAGGGAGAGAGCAGTTCTTC. It specifies CASRTGREQFF.

This clone was seen repeatedly, ten times or more. The rearrangement links TRBV6-5 to TRBJ1-4; unclear D gene. Germline values: CDR1 MNHEY, CDR2 SVGAGI. CDR3 length: 15 residues. V was clipped by 0 bases and J by 4 bases, with 9 bases between them. The chain's CDR3 is CASSYSGRVNEKLFF. The CDR3, as DNA: TGTGCCAGCAGTTACTCGGGAAGGGTTAATGAAAAACTGTTTTTT.

This clone was seen many times. V is TRBV12-3 or TRBV12-4 and J is TRBJ1-1; D not certain. With 7 bases removed from V and 2 bases from J, the gap between germline ends came to 11 bases. CDR3 size: 13 residues. As DNA, the CDR3 is TGTGCCAGCAACTCTTGGGGTAACACTGAAGCTTTCTTT. This sequence encodes CASNSWGNTEAFF.

This clone was observed at least ten times. V usage is TRBV25-1 and J usage is TRBJ2-1; possibly TRBD1 or TRBD2 for D (5 bases each). Germline-derived CDR1 and CDR2 are MGHDK and SYGVNS. This CDR3 spans 15 amino acids. Trimming took 6 bases from V and 0 from J, leaving 12 bases between them. CDR3 DNA sequence: TGTGCCAGCAGGCCCCCAGGGAGCTCCTACAATGAGCAGTTCTTC. Protein product: CASRPPGSSYNEQFF.

This clone was detected only a few times. The V and J genes are TRBV6-2 or TRBV6-3 and TRBJ1-2; 8 nucleotides agree with TRBD1. This CDR3 is built from 14 residues. The V gene's germline CDR1 is MNHEY and CDR2 SVGEGT. V shed 6 bases, J shed 8 bases, and the junction held 11 bases outside the gene matches. The CDR3 coding sequence is TGTGCCAGCAGCCGCCCGGACAGGGACGGCGGCTACACCTTC. Amino acids: CASSRPDRDGGYTF.

This clone is classed as medium-sized (0.01 to 0.1%). DNA for the CDR3: TGCGCCAGCAGGAGGAGTGGTGGGCGGGAGACCCAGTACTTC. It specifies CASRRSGGRETQYF. J is TRBJ2-5 and V is TRBV4-1; D remains unclear. Between the trimmed V and J ends, which lost 6 bases and 5 bases, there was a span of 16 bases. The germline V gene has CDR1 MGHRA and CDR2 YSYEKL. The CDR3 is 14 residues long.

This clone is termed medium-sized (0.01 to 0.1%). The chain recombines TRBV5-1 with TRBJ2-7; maybe TRBD2 (5 bases). The CDR3 length is 18 residues. Trimming stripped 0 bases from V and 2 bases from J, with 21 bases between. The germline gives CDR1 SGHRS, CDR2 YFSETQ. In nucleotides, the CDR3 is TGCGCCAGCAGCTTGGGGAGTCTTGCGGGCGAAGACGCCTACGAGCAGTACTTC. Protein: CASSLGSLAGEDAYEQYF.